The entry below describes one TCR beta chain. What it recognizes is unknown. This table comes from immunoSEQ multiplex PCR, and its TCRdb copy is limited to in-frame clones, with some not included. Seen here are under 150,000 clones, roughly 88% observed once, and the top ten hold more than 3%. The data belong to a study of T cell responses to AZD1222 COVID-19 vaccine. Regarding the study as a whole: Sampling captured repertoires only after the peak T cell response. Nearly half of spike-specific TCRs reportedly target unmutated variant regions. Dominant CD4 TCR responses targeted spike regions 160-218 and 743-854.

CDR1 and CDR2 from the germline V gene are MGHRA and YSYEKL. V lost 3 bases to trimming and J lost 0 bases, with 14 bases between them. The CDR3 runs to 16 residues. The material was peripheral blood, obtained on day 0 of MenACWY control vaccination. The chain links TRBV4-1 to TRBJ1-2; D is perhaps TRBD1 (5 bases). The sequence came from an adult in good health. CDR3 sequence: CASSHRDGGANYGYTF. CDR3 in DNA: TGCGCCAGCAGCCACCGGGACGGAGGAGCTAACTATGGCTACACCTTC.